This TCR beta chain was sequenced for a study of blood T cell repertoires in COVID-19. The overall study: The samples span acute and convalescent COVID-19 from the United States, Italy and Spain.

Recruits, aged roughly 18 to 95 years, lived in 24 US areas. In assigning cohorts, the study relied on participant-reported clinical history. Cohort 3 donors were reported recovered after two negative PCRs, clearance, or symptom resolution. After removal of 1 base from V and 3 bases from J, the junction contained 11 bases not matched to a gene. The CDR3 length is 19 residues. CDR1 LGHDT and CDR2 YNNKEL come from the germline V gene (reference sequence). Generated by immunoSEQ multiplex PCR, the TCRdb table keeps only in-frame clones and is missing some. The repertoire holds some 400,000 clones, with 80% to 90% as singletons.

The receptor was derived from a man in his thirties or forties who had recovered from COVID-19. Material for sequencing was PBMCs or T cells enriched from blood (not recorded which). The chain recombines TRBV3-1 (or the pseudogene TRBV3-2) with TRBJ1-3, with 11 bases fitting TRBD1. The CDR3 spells CASSQARSGTGGLGNTIYF. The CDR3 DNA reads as TGTGCCAGCAGCCAAGCTCGATCAGGGACAGGGGGTCTTGGAAACACCATATATTTT.